The source of this T cell receptor (beta chain) is a study of blood T cells in healthy people across ages (dated by TCRdb to about 2015). With respect to the entire study: In model experiments, roughly one uniquely barcoded TCR beta cDNA molecule per two T cells was captured by template switching. Age-related changes in TCR beta repertoire diversity were measured in the study by deep sequencing normalized with unique cDNA molecular identifiers. Donors were grouped into four age groups: young (average roughly 17 years), middle-aged (about 38), aged (about 59) and long-lived (around 80). To avoid experimental bias, donors of different ages were randomly spread across the sequencing lanes. Two additional independent replicas of 1 million unique cDNA reads from the same blood draw were analyzed for two donors (one aged 18 to 29 and one aged 80 or older).

For this clonotype: It lacks a known antigen. No per-base quality is available; no much larger clone lies one base away.

Broad study findings and their caveats: Because the CMV infection status of the donors was unknown, age-related changes in expanded clonotypes may potentially have been confounded. There was a strong correlation between observed TCR beta diversity and the percentage of naive T cells measured by flow cytometry. Compared with the aged group, the long-lived group had more naive CD4+ T cells, fewer expanded clones and increased TCR diversity, suggesting age selection. Since profiling was done on bulk unsorted PBMCs, naive and antigen-experienced compartments could not be conclusively compared. Observed TCR beta diversity per million T cells fell roughly linearly with age, and a significant reduction was already apparent by age approximately 40. Total diversity estimates from one million sequenced T cells were considered lower bounds and underestimates.

Libraries were constructed by 5' RACE. The data were produced on an Illumina HiSeq 2500. A second PCR of roughly 7 to 12 cycles was performed with a sample-barcoded 5' primer and a J-beta primer mix. Each TCR beta cDNA molecule received a unique molecular identifier from a template-switch 5' adaptor carrying 12 random nucleotides. Each sample yielded at least 2.5 million CDR3-containing paired-end reads. First-strand cDNA was synthesized from all RNA with the Mint cDNA synthesis kit, primed by a TRBC-specific oligonucleotide. Following uracil-DNA glycosylase treatment, a first 18-cycle PCR with universal primers M1SS and BC2_uni_R was performed on all cDNA. Turning to the authors' computational methods: Normalization of each sample was performed by random selection of 1 million high-quality reads, each carrying a distinct molecular identifier. Instead of being binned into consensus sequences, reads that shared molecular identifiers were thrown out. MiTCR, with a Q25 quality threshold and the strictest error-elimination algorithm, was used for CDR3 identification, clonotype clustering and error correction. A nonparametric unseen species model using Euler transformation provided a lower-bound estimate of total TCR beta diversity. Using fastp trimming at Q25 and MiXCR clonotype assembly, TCRdb reanalyzed the public sequencing data and kept in-frame beta chains. Merged by CDR3 protein, the rows form single entries marked with the most common genes and DNA. TCRdb, not the original authors, processed these V and J calls. The sample contains roughly 1.7 million distinct CDR3 sequences, about 35% of them found a single time. 11% of the sample comes from the top ten.

The donors were 40 or so Caucasian individuals from Russia, aged roughly 6 to 100 years, who were systemically healthy. Approximately 10 milliliters of peripheral blood were collected from each donor into EDTA-treated Vacutainer tubes. Ficoll-Paque density-gradient centrifugation was used to isolate PBMCs, with at least 7 million obtained per sample. Total RNA, at least 6 micrograms per sample, was extracted from PBMCs with Trizol reagent. The percentages of naive CD45RAhigh/CD27high T cells were determined by flow cytometry on a PBMC aliquot from every donor. This clonotype was sampled from a woman aged 25 to 39 in good health. Sequences were obtained from blood.

This receptor carries the CDR3 CASSLEREGGTQYF. The DNA reads TGCGCCAGCAGCCTCGAACGGGAAGGCGGGACCCAGTACTTC. The V gene is TRBV5-1 and the J gene is TRBJ2-5; TRBD2 could be the D gene, as 5 bases match. Via the germline V gene, CDR1 is SGHRS and CDR2 YFSETQ. The V and J ends are trimmed by 4 bases and 7 bases, leaving 17 bases between them. Including the terminal cysteine and phenylalanine, the CDR3 comprises 14 residues. Of all the DNA, just the CDR3 is kept, 42 bases in frame from base 1.